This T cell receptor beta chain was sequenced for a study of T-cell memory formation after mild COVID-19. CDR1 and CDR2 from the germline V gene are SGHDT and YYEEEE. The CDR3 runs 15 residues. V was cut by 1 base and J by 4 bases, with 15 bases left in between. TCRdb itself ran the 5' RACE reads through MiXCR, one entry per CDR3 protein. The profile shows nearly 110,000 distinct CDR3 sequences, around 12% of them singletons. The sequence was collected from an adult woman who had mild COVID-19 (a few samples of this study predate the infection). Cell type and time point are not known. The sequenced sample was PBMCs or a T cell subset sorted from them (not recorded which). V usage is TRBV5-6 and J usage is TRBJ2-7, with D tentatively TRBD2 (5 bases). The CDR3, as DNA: TGTGCCAGCAGCTTGACTAGTGATAATCCGTACGAGCAGTACTTC. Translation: CASSLTSDNPYEQYF. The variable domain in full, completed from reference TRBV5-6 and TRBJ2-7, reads DAGVTQSPTHLIKTRGQQVTLRCSPKSGHDTVSWYQQALGQGPQFIFQYYEEEERQRGNFPDRFSGHQFPNYSSELNVNALLLGDSALYLCASSLTSDNPYEQYFGPGTRLTVT.